These 4 T cell receptor beta chains were all obtained from the same sample, sequenced in a study of blood T cell repertoires in COVID-19. The repertoire was sequenced with immunoSEQ multiplex PCR; TCRdb's copy has only in-frame clones and lacks some. The data show tens of thousands of clones, around nine tenths seen once. Sequencing input: peripheral blood. These receptors originate from a man aged 50 to 59 with acute or convalescent COVID-19.

The chain joins TRBV28 to TRBJ1-5, with 9 bases aligning to TRBD1. The germline gives CDR1 MDHEN, CDR2 SYDVKM. The CDR3 is made up of 17 amino acids. J was trimmed by 2 bases and V by 5 bases; bases with no gene match: 10. The DNA of the CDR3 is TGTGCCAGCAGTCCACACAGGGGGCAAGGGGGCAATCAGCCCCAGCATTTT. Amino acids: CASSPHRGQGGNQPQHF. The whole variable domain, filled in from reference TRBV28 and TRBJ1-5, reads DVKVTQSSRYLVKRTGEKVFLECVQDMDHENMFWYRQDPGLGLRLIYFSYDVKMKEKGDIPEGYSVSREKKERFSLILESASTNQTSMYLCASSPHRGQGGNQPQHFGDGTRLSIL.

This chain uses TRBV4-2 with TRBJ1-3, with D maybe TRBD1 (6 bases). Germline V gives CDR1 LGHNA, CDR2 YNFKEQ. The germline V and J ends were trimmed by 4 bases and 4 bases, with 11 bases remaining between them. The CDR3 runs to 14 residues. For the CDR3, the DNA is TGTGCCAGCAGCCGGACAGAGCAAGGAAACACCATATATTTT. This codes for CASSRTEQGNTIYF.

The gene calls are TRBV6-1 and TRBJ1-1, with D tentatively TRBD1 (5 bases). V dropped 8 bases and J dropped 5 bases, with 18 bases sitting between them. Germline V gene data show CDR1 as MNHNS and CDR2 as SASEGT. There are 14 residues in the CDR3. Here the CDR3 reads CASGTGRSKTEAFF. The CDR3 DNA reads TGTGCCAGCGGCACAGGTCGAAGTAAGACTGAAGCTTTCTTT.

The chain recombines TRBV29-1 with TRBJ2-7; maybe TRBD2 (6 bases). This CDR3 is 15 amino acids long. Germline V gives CDR1 SQVTM, CDR2 ANQGSEA. Trimming stripped 8 bases from V and 0 bases from J, with 20 bases between. CDR3 bases: TGCAGCCAGGGAGGACCAACCCCAAGCTCCTACGAGCAGTACGTC. It translates to CSQGGPTPSSYEQYV.